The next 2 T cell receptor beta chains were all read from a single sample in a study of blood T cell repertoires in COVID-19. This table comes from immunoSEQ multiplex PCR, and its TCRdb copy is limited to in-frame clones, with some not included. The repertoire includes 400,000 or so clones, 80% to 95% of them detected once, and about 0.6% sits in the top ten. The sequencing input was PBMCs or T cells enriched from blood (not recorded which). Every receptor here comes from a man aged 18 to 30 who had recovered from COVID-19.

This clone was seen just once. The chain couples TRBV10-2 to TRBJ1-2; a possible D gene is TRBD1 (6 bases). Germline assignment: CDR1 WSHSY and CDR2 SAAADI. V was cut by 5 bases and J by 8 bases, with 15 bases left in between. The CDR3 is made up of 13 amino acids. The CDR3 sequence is CASSSQGSRGYTF. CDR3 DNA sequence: TGCGCCAGCAGTTCCCAGGGGTCTCGAGGCTACACCTTC.

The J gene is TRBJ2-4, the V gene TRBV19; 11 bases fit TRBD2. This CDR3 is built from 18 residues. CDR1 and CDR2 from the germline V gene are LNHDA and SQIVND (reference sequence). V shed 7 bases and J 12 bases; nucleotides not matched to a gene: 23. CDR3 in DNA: TGTGCCAGTACCGCGGGCGGGGAAAGGAGGGGACTAGCGGCGAGTCAGTACTTC. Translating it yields CASTAGGERRGLAASQYF.